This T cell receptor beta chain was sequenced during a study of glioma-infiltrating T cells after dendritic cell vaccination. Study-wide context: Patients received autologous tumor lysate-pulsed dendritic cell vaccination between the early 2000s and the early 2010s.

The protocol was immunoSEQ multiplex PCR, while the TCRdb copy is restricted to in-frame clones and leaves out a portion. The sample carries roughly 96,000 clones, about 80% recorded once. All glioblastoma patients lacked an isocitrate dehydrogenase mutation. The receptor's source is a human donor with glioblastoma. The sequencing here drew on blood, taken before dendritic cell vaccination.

CDR3 residues: CASSQVAGWNYGYTF. CDR3 coding DNA: TGTGCCAGCAGCCAAGTGGCAGGGTGGAACTATGGCTACACCTTC. V gene TRBV14 combines with J gene TRBJ1-2, with D perhaps TRBD1 (5 bases). CDR1 is SGHDN and CDR2 is FVKESK in the germline V gene. V shed 1 base and J shed 2 bases, with 11 bases lying between them. This CDR3 has 15 amino acids.